This TCR beta chain came from a study of Graves' ophthalmopathy and Graves' hyperthyroidism. Uncontrolled infections, pregnancy, lactation or other autoimmune diseases led to patient exclusion. The germline V gene has CDR1 GTSNPN and CDR2 SVGIG (reference sequence). Between the trimmed V and J ends, which lost 2 bases and 4 bases, there was a span of 14 bases. CDR3 length: 14 amino acids. Beta-chain TCR CDR3 regions were amplified from RNA transcripts. After a first-round RT-PCR with HTBI primers, a second-round multiplex PCR was run. MiXCR, run by TCRdb on the multiplex PCR reads, gives a single entry per CDR3 protein. The sample consists of about 160,000 distinct CDR3 sequences, under 45% of them appearing once.

The chain recombines TRBV30 with TRBJ1-1; tentative D call: TRBD1 (5 bases). The sequencing sample was made of peripheral blood. The TCR sequence derives from a man aged 25 to 45 with Graves' ophthalmopathy. CDR3 DNA: TGTGCCTGGAGTCGGACAAGGTTGGGCACTGAAGCTTTCTTT. It encodes CAWSRTRLGTEAFF. The whole variable domain, filled in from reference TRBV30 and TRBJ1-1, reads SQTIHQWPATLVQPVGSPLSLECTVEGTSNPNLYWYRQAAGRGLQLLFYSVGIGQISSEVPQNLSASRPQDRQFILSSKKLLLSDSGFYLCAWSRTRLGTEAFFGQGTRLTVV.